These 28 T cell receptor beta chains originate from one sample sequenced in a study of cytomegalovirus exposure and HLA in healthy donors. The PCR contained 60 Vbeta and 13 Jbeta primers. This table comes from immunoSEQ multiplex PCR, and its TCRdb copy is limited to in-frame clones, with some not included. The sample lists 160,000 or so clones, roughly 80% occurring once. Sequencing input: PBMCs. These receptors all stem from a man aged 18 to 35 in good health and CMV-seronegative.

A few counts support this clone. The chain employs TRBV10-3 and TRBJ2-2; perhaps TRBD2 as D (5 bases). The CDR3 length is 17 residues. V shed 4 bases and J shed 5 bases, with 20 bases lying between them. Germline CDR1 reads ENHRY; CDR2 reads SYGVKD. The CDR3 DNA reads as TGTGCCATCAGTGCCTCCGGGCGCGACTCGGGGACCGGGGAGCTGTTTTTT. Residues: CAISASGRDSGTGELFF.

CDR3 DNA sequence: TGTGCCAGTAGTTTGGAGGCCGGGGAGCTGTTTTTT. Protein sequence: CASSLEAGELFF. This chain links TRBV19 with TRBJ2-2, with D possibly matching TRBD2 (5 bases). The CDR3 has 12 residues. Per germline, CDR1 LNHDA and CDR2 SQIVND (reference sequence). Trimming cost V 5 bases and J 6 bases, with 7 bases left between them.

CDR3 loop: CASSSGTVPLEQYF. The CDR3 nucleotides are TGTGCCAGCAGTTCCGGGACAGTACCACTCGAGCAGTACTTC. The J gene is TRBJ2-7, the V gene TRBV7-9, with 7 nucleotides matching TRBD1. The CDR3 spans 14 residues. Looked up from germline, CDR1 is SEHNR and CDR2 is FQNEAQ (reference sequence). The J segment lost 6 bases and the V segment lost 6 bases, leaving 11 bases of the junction unmatched.

In DNA, the CDR3 is TGTGCCAGCAGCTTAGGGACAGGATTTACGGATAGCAATCAGCCCCAGCATTTT. It translates to CASSLGTGFTDSNQPQHF. The chain employs TRBV11-2 and TRBJ1-5, with 7 bases aligning to TRBD1. V dropped 1 base and J dropped 0; count of bases not matched to a gene: 9. The CDR3 is 18 residues long. Germline CDR1 is SGHAT and CDR2 is FQNNGV.

The chain uses TRBV28 and TRBJ2-3; D ambiguous. V lost 5 bases, J lost 6 bases, and 3 bases lay in between. The V gene's germline CDR1 is MDHEN and CDR2 SYDVKM. This CDR3 region has 10 residues. The CDR3, as DNA: TGTGCCAGCAGTGAGGATACGCAGTATTTT. Its translation is CASSEDTQYF.

This chain connects TRBV5-1 to TRBJ1-4, with D possibly TRBD1 on 5 matching bases. Germline V CDR1 and CDR2: SGHRS, YFSETQ. CDR3 size: 14 residues. V was clipped by 4 bases and J by 7 bases, with 14 bases between them. The chain's CDR3 is CASSPQGGGEKLFF. Written as DNA, the CDR3 is TGCGCCAGCAGCCCCCAGGGCGGCGGTGAAAAACTGTTTTTT.

The rearrangement links TRBV6-5 to TRBJ2-7, with 8 bases matching TRBD2. Germline V CDR1 and CDR2: MNHEY, SVGAGI. Trimming took 2 bases from V and 3 from J; bases not matched to a gene: 6. The CDR3 sequence is 15 residues long. CDR3 DNA: TGTGCCAGCAGTTACGCGGGGGGCCAGGGCTACGAGCAGTACTTC. Translating gives CASSYAGGQGYEQYF.

The rearrangement joins TRBV5-1 to TRBJ2-1; tentative D call: TRBD2 (7 bases). The V end was cut by 3 bases, the J end by 7 bases, with 17 bases between. Germline lookup yields CDR1 SGHRS and CDR2 YFSETQ. The CDR3 extends over 15 amino acids. The DNA for the CDR3 is TGCGCCAGCAGCTATGGGGGGGGCCCCGGGAATGAGCAGTTCTTC. Amino acids: CASSYGGGPGNEQFF.

This chain uses TRBV27 with TRBJ2-7, with 9 nucleotides matching TRBD1. CDR3 size: 17 residues. Germline V lookup: CDR1 MNHEY, CDR2 SMNVEV (reference sequence). J was trimmed by 5 bases and V by 4 bases; bases with no gene match: 15. The CDR3 loop reads CASSSPITGGQTHEQYF. CDR3 sequence (DNA): TGTGCCAGCAGTTCTCCCATTACAGGGGGCCAGACCCACGAGCAGTACTTC.

The V and J genes are TRBV4-3 and TRBJ1-2; D remains ambiguous. V was clipped by 0 bases and J by 7 bases, with 15 bases between them. Germline CDR1 and CDR2: LGHNA and YSLEER. The CDR3 runs 15 residues. The CDR3 region is CASSQDPAARGGYTF. CDR3 coding DNA: TGCGCCAGCAGCCAAGACCCGGCCGCCCGGGGTGGCTACACCTTC.

The chain links TRBV5-1 to TRBJ2-1, with TRBD2 matching over 8 bases. J lost 9 bases, V lost 5 bases, and 16 bases had no gene match. Germline V gene sequence: CDR1 SGHRS, CDR2 YFSETQ. The CDR3 loop spans 16 amino acids. The CDR3 protein is CASRGGLTGGIPEQFF. CDR3 bases: TGCGCCAGCAGGGGAGGGTTAACGGGGGGGATTCCTGAGCAGTTCTTC.

J is TRBJ2-7 and V is TRBV4-1, with 10 bases fitting TRBD1. V lost 4 bases and J lost 6; bases outside the gene matches: 6. Germline assignment: CDR1 MGHRA and CDR2 YSYEKL. This CDR3 is built from 14 residues. In DNA form, the CDR3 reads TGCGCCAGCAGCCCGGGACAGGGGCATCGCGAGCAGTACTTC. Translating it yields CASSPGQGHREQYF.

The CDR3 DNA reads TGTGCCAGCAGCTTCAGACAGGGCCGGGAGCAGTACTTC. It is translated as CASSFRQGREQYF. The chain is built from TRBV7-6 and TRBJ2-7; 7 bases align to TRBD1. The CDR3 is made up of 13 amino acids. Germline lookup yields CDR1 SGHVS and CDR2 FNYEAQ. V was clipped by 3 bases and J by 7 bases; unmatched bases: 6. The variable domain in full, with the rest retrieved from reference TRBV7-6 and TRBJ2-7, is GAGVSQSPRYKVTKRGQDVALRCDPISGHVSLYWYRQALGQGPEFLTYFNYEAQQDKSGLPNDRFSAERPEGSISTLTIQRTEQRDSAMYRCASSFRQGREQYFGPGTRLTVT.

In this sample, this clone turned up once. This sequence joins TRBV28 and TRBJ1-1; D perhaps matches TRBD1 (5 bases). The CDR3 consists of 16 residues. The V end lost 6 bases, the J end lost 1 base, and 18 bases lay between the germline ends. The germline gives CDR1 MDHEN, CDR2 SYDVKM. CDR3 protein: CASSPSALTGNTEAFF. The CDR3 region has the DNA TGTGCCAGCAGCCCTTCCGCCTTAACAGGGAACACTGAAGCTTTCTTT. Full variable domain (remainder filled in from reference TRBV28 and TRBJ1-1): DVKVTQSSRYLVKRTGEKVFLECVQDMDHENMFWYRQDPGLGLRLIYFSYDVKMKEKGDIPEGYSVSREKKERFSLILESASTNQTSMYLCASSPSALTGNTEAFFGQGTRLTVV.

This chain connects TRBV7-6 to TRBJ1-4; possible D gene TRBD1, 5 bases. Per germline, CDR1 SGHVS and CDR2 FNYEAQ. Trimming shortened V by 1 base and J by 4 bases, and 7 bases separated the two germline ends. This CDR3 comprises 14 residues. The CDR3 reads CASSLGQINEKLFF. CDR3 coding DNA: TGTGCCAGCAGCTTAGGACAGATTAATGAAAAACTGTTTTTT. Supplemented by reference TRBV7-6 and TRBJ1-4, the full variable domain reads GAGVSQSPRYKVTKRGQDVALRCDPISGHVSLYWYRQALGQGPEFLTYFNYEAQQDKSGLPNDRFSAERPEGSISTLTIQRTEQRDSAMYRCASSLGQINEKLFFGSGTQLSVL.

The gene calls are TRBV2 and TRBJ2-3; possibly TRBD2 for D (5 bases). The CDR3 has 12 residues. The V end lost 4 bases, the J end lost 15 bases, and 17 bases lay between the germline ends. Germline lookup yields CDR1 SNHLY and CDR2 FYNNEI. CDR3 DNA: TGTGCCAGCAGTGGTCTAGGAGGAACGTATTATTTT. Translated: CASSGLGGTYYF.

The rearrangement uses TRBV6-1 and TRBJ1-2, with D hard to call. Between the trimmed V and J ends, which lost 4 bases and 4 bases, there was a span of 13 bases. The germline gives CDR1 MNHNS, CDR2 SASEGT. This CDR3 comprises 14 residues. The CDR3, as DNA: TGTGCCAGCAGTGTACCGGGAAGCAGCTATGGCTACACCTTC. Its protein product is CASSVPGSSYGYTF.

J is TRBJ1-3 and V is TRBV27; 8 nucleotides align to TRBD1. This CDR3 is built from 15 residues. After removal of 2 bases from V and 3 bases from J, the junction contained 3 bases not matched to a gene. The germline V gene has CDR1 MNHEY and CDR2 SMNVEV (reference sequence). The CDR3: CASSLEQGGGNTIYF. The CDR3, as DNA: TGTGCCAGCAGTTTAGAACAGGGGGGTGGAAACACCATATATTTT.

This chain links TRBV2 with TRBJ2-6; D is possibly TRBD2 (5 bases). Germline V gene lookup returns CDR1 SNHLY and CDR2 FYNNEI. Between the trimmed V and J ends, which lost 2 bases and 0 bases, there was a span of 14 bases. The length of the CDR3 is 18 residues. DNA for the CDR3: TGTGCCAGCAGTGAACGGCGGGCGCGAAGCTCTGGGGCCAACGTCCTGACTTTC. Translation gives CASSERRARSSGANVLTF.

J is TRBJ2-7 and V is TRBV7-3, with TRBD2 identical over 7 bases. Trimming took 1 base from V and 4 from J; bases not matched to a gene: 13. Germline CDR1 reads SGHTA; CDR2 reads FQGTGA. CDR3 size: 17 residues. CDR3: CASSLKGTTTGGYEQYF. CDR3 DNA: TGTGCCAGCAGCTTAAAGGGCACAACGACGGGGGGTTACGAGCAGTACTTC.

The J gene is TRBJ1-5, the V gene TRBV6-1; 10 bases line up with TRBD1. The V gene's germline CDR1 is MNHNS and CDR2 SASEGT. V was pared by 4 bases and J by 0 bases, with 9 bases of the junction left unmatched. The CDR3 consists of 18 residues. Here the CDR3 DNA reads TGTGCCAGCAGTGGTAGACAGGGGGCGAGTTTTAGCAATCAGCCCCAGCATTTT. Translated: CASSGRQGASFSNQPQHF.

V and J are TRBV5-4 and TRBJ1-1; D is uncertain. This CDR3 is built from 14 residues. Per germline, CDR1 SGHNT and CDR2 YYREEE (reference sequence). Trimming took 0 bases from V and 2 from J, leaving 8 bases between them. The CDR3 loop reads CASSLGASNTEAFF. The CDR3 nucleotides are TGTGCCAGCAGCTTGGGGGCGAGTAACACTGAAGCTTTCTTT.

The chain is built from TRBV18 and TRBJ1-2; D not certain. Germline lookup yields CDR1 KGHSH and CDR2 LQKENI. The germline V and J ends were trimmed by 2 bases and 6 bases, with 10 bases remaining between them. The CDR3 runs 13 residues. In nucleotides, the CDR3 is TGTGCCAGCTCACCAATAGGGAGAGATGGCTACACCTTC. This gives the protein CASSPIGRDGYTF.

V gene TRBV5-1 combines with J gene TRBJ2-6; 8 bases align to TRBD2. This CDR3 comprises 16 residues. Germline CDR1 reads SGHRS; CDR2 reads YFSETQ. V lost 2 bases and J lost 2; bases outside the gene matches: 3. This chain's CDR3 is CASSFRGGAGANVLTF. The CDR3 nucleotides are TGCGCCAGCAGCTTTCGGGGGGGCGCTGGGGCCAACGTCCTGACTTTC.

There are a few counts of this clone. This chain connects TRBV6-5 to TRBJ2-7; TRBD1 is a possible D gene (5 bases). With 6 bases removed from V and 4 bases from J, the gap between germline ends came to 10 bases. The CDR3 spans 12 residues. CDR1 is MNHEY and CDR2 is SVGAGI in the germline V gene. The DNA of the CDR3 is TGTGCCAGCAGCCGTGACAGATACGAGCAGTACTTC. Amino acids: CASSRDRYEQYF.

This clone was recorded a few times. The chain couples TRBV13 to TRBJ2-1, with D perhaps matching TRBD2 (5 bases). Germline V gene sequence: CDR1 PRHDT, CDR2 FYEKMQ (reference sequence). The V end was cut by 2 bases, the J end by 9 bases, with 11 bases between. The CDR3 runs 13 residues. CDR3 DNA sequence: TGTGCCAGCAGCTTATGGAACCGGGGTGAGCAGTTCTTC. Residues: CASSLWNRGEQFF.

This chain joins TRBV5-1 and TRBJ2-7; possibly TRBD1 for D (5 bases). The CDR3 has 14 amino acids. Looked up from germline, CDR1 is SGHRS and CDR2 is YFSETQ. Trimming took 0 bases from V and 6 from J, leaving 13 bases between them. The CDR3 coding sequence is TGCGCCAGCAGCTTGGAACAGGTTATGGGCGAGCAGTACTTC. It yields the protein CASSLEQVMGEQYF. The full variable domain, in which reference TRBV5-1 and TRBJ2-7 provide the parts outside the CDR3, is KAGVTQTPRYLIKTRGQQVTLSCSPISGHRSVSWYQQTPGQGLQFLFEYFSETQRNKGNFPGRFSGRQFSNSRSEMNVSTLELGDSALYLCASSLEQVMGEQYFGPGTRLTVT.

This chain's CDR3 is CASSEGGEQYF. The CDR3 DNA reads as TGTGCCAGCAGTGAAGGGGGCGAGCAGTACTTC. The chain recombines TRBV28 with TRBJ2-5; tentative D call: TRBD1 (6 bases). The end of the DNA fits TRBJ2-7 better, so the J call may be wrong. The CDR3 sequence is 11 residues long. CDR1 is MDHEN, CDR2 SYDVKM, per germline.